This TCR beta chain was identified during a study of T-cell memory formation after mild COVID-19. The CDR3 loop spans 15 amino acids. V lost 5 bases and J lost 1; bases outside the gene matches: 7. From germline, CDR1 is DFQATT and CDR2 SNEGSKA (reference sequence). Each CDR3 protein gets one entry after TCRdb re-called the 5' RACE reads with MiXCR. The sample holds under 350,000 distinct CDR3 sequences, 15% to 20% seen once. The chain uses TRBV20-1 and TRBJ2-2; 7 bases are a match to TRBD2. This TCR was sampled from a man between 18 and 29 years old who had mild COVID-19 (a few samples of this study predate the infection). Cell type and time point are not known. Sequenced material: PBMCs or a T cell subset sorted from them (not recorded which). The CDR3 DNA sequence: TGCAGTGCTGGAGCGGGACTCTTGAACACCGGGGAGCTGTTTTTT. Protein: CSAGAGLLNTGELFF.